These T cell receptor beta chains were read from a single sample in a study of blood T cell repertoires in COVID-19. Produced via immunoSEQ multiplex PCR; TCRdb's table is partial and in-frame only. The table records 300,000 to 400,000 clones, around 90% of them present only once. The sample comprised peripheral blood. Receptors originate from a man aged 30 to 39 with COVID-19, enrolled during active disease. The CDR3 runs from the conserved cysteine through the conserved F or W. A D gene is named only where the DNA matches it firmly. A clone size is listed for some rows: how often the clone was seen (once, few, many), or a class if it is expanded.

clone size,V gene,J gene,D gene,CDR3 protein,CDR3 DNA
NA,TRBV6-2/TRBV6-3,TRBJ2-3,TRBD1,CASSSWTGGGDTQYF,TGTGCCAGCAGCTCCTGGACAGGGGGAGGAGATACGCAGTATTTT
few,TRBV7-8,TRBJ2-1,TRBD2,CASSLVGLAAYNEQFF,TGTGCCAGCAGCTTAGTGGGACTAGCGGCCTACAATGAGCAGTTCTTC
NA,TRBV7-9,TRBJ2-7,NA,CASSFRGNNSYEQYF,TGTGCCAGCAGCTTCAGGGGCAACAATTCCTACGAGCAGTACTTC
NA,TRBV5-1,TRBJ2-1,TRBD1,CASSPRPMTGGGEQFF,TGCGCCAGCAGCCCCCGCCCAATGACAGGGGGCGGTGAGCAGTTCTTC
NA,TRBV10-3,TRBJ2-3,NA,CAIRAGGPDTQYF,TGTGCCATCAGAGCAGGGGGGCCAGATACGCAGTATTTT
NA,TRBV9,TRBJ1-1,NA,CASSPVSRDTEAFF,TGTGCCAGCAGCCCAGTCTCACGGGACACTGAAGCTTTCTTT
NA,TRBV19,TRBJ2-1,TRBD2,CASSYSGGRGEQFF,TGTGCCAGTAGTTATAGCGGGGGGCGGGGTGAGCAGTTCTTC
NA,TRBV28,TRBJ1-2,NA,CASSSGGFYGYTF,TGTGCCAGCAGTTCGGGGGGATTCTATGGCTACACCTTC
NA,TRBV9,TRBJ2-4,NA,CASSVSPRGKASANPAKNIQYF,TGTGCCAGCAGCGTAAGTCCCAGGGGGAAGGCTAGCGCAAACCCAGCCAAAAACATTCAGTACTTC
many,TRBV28,TRBJ1-5,TRBD1,CASSPPPGQGYGNQPQHF,TGTGCCAGCAGTCCCCCGCCGGGACAGGGGTACGGCAATCAGCCCCAGCATTTT
NA,TRBV24-1,TRBJ2-4,NA,CATRRKDGLLAKNIQYF,TGTGCCACCAGGAGAAAAGACGGACTTCTAGCCAAAAACATTCAGTACTTC
once,TRBV7-2,TRBJ2-5,NA,CASSLGAYQETQYF,TGTGCCAGCAGCTTAGGGGCCTACCAAGAGACCCAGTACTTC
NA,TRBV28,TRBJ2-3,NA,CASSLTGGKYTQYF,TGTGCCAGCAGTTTAACGGGCGGGAAATATACGCAGTATTTT
NA,TRBV18,TRBJ2-7,NA,CASAGGRNEQYF,TGTGCCTCGGCCGGGGGAAGAAACGAGCAGTACTTC
NA,TRBV9,TRBJ2-1,TRBD2,CASSVTPSPTSGKLGNEQFF,TGTGCCAGCAGCGTAACACCATCCCCAACTAGCGGGAAACTGGGGAATGAGCAGTTCTTC
NA,TRBV24-1,TRBJ2-2,NA,CATSDPSAGTGELFF,TGTGCCACCAGTGATCCTTCCGCGGGAACCGGGGAGCTGTTTTTT
NA,TRBV10-3,TRBJ1-3,TRBD1,CAISGTGVLNTIYF,TGTGCCATCAGTGGGACAGGAGTATTAAACACCATATATTTT
NA,TRBV4-3,TRBJ2-3,TRBD2,CASSQVGLAGTTDTQYF,TGCGCCAGCAGCCAAGTGGGACTAGCGGGAACCACAGATACGCAGTATTTT
NA,TRBV14,TRBJ2-3,TRBD2,CASNGLAEQDTQYF,TGTGCCAGCAACGGACTAGCGGAGCAGGATACGCAGTATTTT
NA,TRBV2,TRBJ2-7,NA,CASSQTGNPYEQYF,TGTGCCAGCAGCCAAACAGGGAACCCCTACGAGCAGTACTTC
NA,TRBV29-1,TRBJ2-4,TRBD1,CSVRDSGGHIQYF,TGCAGCGTGAGGGACAGTGGGGGACACATTCAGTACTTC
NA,TRBV7-9,TRBJ1-2,TRBD1,CASSPIGTGDGYTF,TGTGCCAGCAGCCCCATCGGGACAGGGGACGGCTACACCTTC
NA,TRBV24-1,TRBJ1-2,TRBD1,CATSDGTGGSTPVF,TGTGCCACCAGTGACGGGACAGGGGGCTCTACTCCGGTCTTC
NA,TRBV5-5,TRBJ2-1,TRBD2,CASSLAASGYNEQFF,TGTGCCAGCAGCTTGGCTGCTAGCGGCTACAATGAGCAGTTCTTC
NA,TRBV19,TRBJ1-4,NA,CASSIMGTTNEKLFF,TGTGCCAGTAGTATTATGGGCACCACTAATGAAAAACTGTTTTTT
NA,TRBV7-9,TRBJ2-7,TRBD1,CASRSSPGQEPYEQYF,TGTGCCAGCAGATCAAGTCCGGGACAGGAGCCCTACGAGCAGTACTTC
NA,TRBV5-6,TRBJ2-1,NA,CASIGGKGTYNEQFF,TGTGCCAGCATCGGGGGAAAGGGGACCTACAATGAGCAGTTCTTC
NA,TRBV7-9,TRBJ2-7,NA,CASSSWTAYEQYF,TGTGCCAGCAGCTCATGGACAGCTTACGAGCAGTACTTC
once,TRBV5-1,TRBJ2-1,TRBD2,CASSRLAGGYNEQFF,TGCGCCAGCAGCCGACTAGCGGGAGGCTACAATGAGCAGTTCTTC
NA,TRBV6-6,TRBJ1-5,TRBD1,CASSWEPGQAQPQHF,TGTGCCAGCAGTTGGGAGCCGGGACAGGCACAGCCCCAGCATTTT
NA,TRBV4-3,TRBJ1-2,NA,CASSPQGSWGYTF,TGCGCCAGCAGCCCGCAGGGATCGTGGGGCTACACCTTC
NA,TRBV5-1,TRBJ1-1,NA,CATANRVGDTEAFF,TGCGCCACCGCGAACAGGGTGGGCGACACTGAAGCTTTCTTT
NA,TRBV5-1,TRBJ1-5,NA,CASSLGQSNQPQHF,TGCGCCAGCAGCTTGGGACAAAGCAATCAGCCCCAGCATTTT
NA,TRBV4-1,TRBJ2-3,TRBD2,CASSPLAAPTDTQYF,TGCGCCAGCAGCCCGCTAGCGGCACCCACAGATACGCAGTATTTT
NA,TRBV28,TRBJ1-2,TRBD1,CASTTGGHYGYTF,TGTGCCAGCACGACAGGGGGCCACTATGGCTACACCTTC
NA,TRBV5-4,TRBJ2-5,NA,CASSSQETQYF,TGTGCCAGCAGCTCGCAAGAGACCCAGTACTTC
once,TRBV28,TRBJ2-1,TRBD1,CASTKSPGQGIGNEQFF,TGTGCCAGCACCAAAAGCCCGGGACAGGGTATTGGGAATGAGCAGTTCTTC
once,TRBV29-1,TRBJ2-7,NA,CSAGTYYEQYF,TGCAGCGCCGGCACCTATTACGAGCAGTACTTC
NA,TRBV4-1,TRBJ2-5,TRBD2,CASSQVPGLAGVEETQYF,TGCGCCAGCAGCCAAGTCCCGGGACTAGCGGGAGTAGAGGAGACCCAGTACTTC
NA,TRBV29-1,TRBJ1-2,NA,CSSSVGSLNGYTF,TGCAGCTCGTCCGTCGGGAGTCTGAATGGCTACACCTTC
NA,TRBV4-1,TRBJ1-1,NA,CASSQDGAEYIRITEAFF,TGCGCCAGCAGCCAAGATGGGGCAGAGTATATCCGGATCACTGAAGCTTTCTTT
NA,TRBV7-2,TRBJ1-4,NA,CASSLQAPNEKLFF,TGTGCCAGCAGCTTGCAGGCCCCTAATGAAAAACTGTTTTTT
NA,TRBV20-1,TRBJ1-2,NA,CSARESYGYTF,TGCAGTGCTAGAGAGAGCTATGGCTACACCTTC
NA,TRBV7-9,TRBJ2-1,TRBD2,CASSFGTTNNEQFF,TGTGCCAGCAGCTTCGGGACTACAAACAATGAGCAGTTCTTC
NA,TRBV11-1,TRBJ2-7,NA,CASSLGGSLLSYEQYF,TGTGCCAGCAGCTTAGGGGGCAGCCTCCTCTCCTACGAGCAGTACTTC
NA,TRBV12-5,TRBJ1-1,NA,CASEIQVRGSEAFF,TGTGCTAGTGAGATCCAGGTCAGGGGATCTGAAGCTTTCTTT
NA,TRBV24-1,TRBJ2-1,TRBD2,CATSDWGSGRDNNEQFF,TGTGCCACCAGTGATTGGGGCAGCGGGAGAGACAACAATGAGCAGTTCTTC
NA,TRBV5-6,TRBJ1-5,TRBD1,CASSMGQGGEPQHF,TGTGCCAGCAGCATGGGACAGGGCGGGGAGCCCCAGCATTTT
NA,TRBV5-1,TRBJ2-6,TRBD1,CASSLDRGNAGANVLTF,TGCGCCAGCAGCTTGGACAGGGGGAATGCTGGGGCCAACGTCCTGACTTTC
NA,TRBV2,TRBJ2-7,TRBD1,CASSSGQGAPSSYEQYF,TGTGCCAGCAGTTCGGGACAGGGGGCCCCGAGCTCCTACGAGCAGTACTTC
NA,TRBV7-2,TRBJ2-5,TRBD2,CASSLGGATSGRKETQYF,TGTGCCAGCAGCTTAGGTGGGGCCACTAGCGGGAGGAAAGAGACCCAGTACTTC
NA,TRBV6-2/TRBV6-3,TRBJ1-5,NA,CASSHRQSNQPQHF,TGTGCCAGCAGTCATCGACAGAGCAATCAGCCCCAGCATTTT
NA,TRBV5-1,TRBJ2-5,NA,CASSLAVGGLGETQYF,TGCGCCAGCAGCTTGGCCGTAGGCGGGTTGGGAGAGACCCAGTACTTC
NA,TRBV11-2,TRBJ2-7,NA,CASSWDFSSYEQYF,TGTGCCAGCAGCTGGGACTTCTCTTCCTACGAGCAGTACTTC
NA,TRBV7-8,TRBJ2-5,TRBD2,CASRSPSGTSAVGETQYF,TGTGCCAGCAGATCACCATCCGGGACTAGCGCCGTCGGAGAGACCCAGTACTTC